These 29 T cell receptor beta chains were sequenced from one sample in a study of blood T cell repertoires in COVID-19. Sequencing was performed with immunoSEQ multiplex PCR; in TCRdb, only in-frame clones are kept and a portion is missing. Among about 83,000 clones, around 80% were seen once, and the ten largest hold around 15%. The specimen was peripheral blood. The source of these receptors is a woman of 80 years or more with acute or convalescent COVID-19.

CDR3 residues: CASRKGVTEAFF. The DNA for the CDR3 is TGTGCCAGCAGAAAAGGGGTAACTGAAGCTTTCTTT. The chain links TRBV7-9 to TRBJ1-1, with a possible D match to TRBD1 (5 bases). The CDR3 is made up of 12 amino acids. Per the germline V gene, CDR1 is SEHNR and CDR2 is FQNEAQ (reference sequence). V was clipped by 6 bases and J by 5 bases, with 10 bases between them.

This clone was observed a single time. This chain connects TRBV19 to TRBJ2-7; D gene unclear. Trimming stripped 0 bases from V and 6 bases from J, with 9 bases between. From germline, CDR1 is LNHDA and CDR2 SQIVND (reference sequence). The CDR3 spans 13 residues. The CDR3 bases are TGTGCCAGTAGTATAGATCGAAACAGCGAGCAGTACTTC. It codes for CASSIDRNSEQYF. Drawing the rest from reference TRBV19 and TRBJ2-7, the complete variable domain is DGGITQSPKYLFRKEGQNVTLSCEQNLNHDAMYWYRQDPGQGLRLIYYSQIVNDFQKGDIAEGYSVSREKKESFPLTVTSAQKNPTAFYLCASSIDRNSEQYFGPGTRLTVT.

This clone was detected only once. This chain uses TRBV6-1 with TRBJ1-2, with D possibly TRBD1 on 5 matching bases. The germline CDR1 and CDR2 sequences are MNHNS and SASEGT. V lost 0 bases, J lost 3 bases, and 26 bases lay in between. CDR3 size: 20 residues. CDR3 sequence reads: CASSEARSLVRIGGDYGYTF. In nucleotides, the CDR3 is TGTGCCAGCAGTGAAGCGCGGAGTCTAGTTCGAATCGGGGGGGACTATGGCTACACCTTC.

The DNA for the CDR3 is TGTGCCAGTATAATGGAGGGGTCTGGAAACACCATATATTTT. Protein sequence: CASIMEGSGNTIYF. The chain is built from TRBV19 and TRBJ1-3, with D possibly matching TRBD1 (5 bases). This CDR3 is 14 amino acids long. The V and J ends lost 7 bases and 1 base respectively, with 11 bases between them. Per the germline V gene, CDR1 is LNHDA and CDR2 is SQIVND (reference sequence).

The CDR3 bases are TGTGCCAGCAGTTACTCCTCTAGCGGGGGGTACAATGAGCAGTTCTTC. Its translation is CASSYSSSGGYNEQFF. J is TRBJ2-1 and V is TRBV6-2 or TRBV6-3; 11 nucleotides align to TRBD2. The CDR3 is 16 amino acids. Unmatched junction bases numbered 2, after V lost 0 bases and J lost 4 bases. The germline V gene encodes CDR1 MNHEY and CDR2 SVGEGT.

The chain uses TRBV5-1 and TRBJ1-1, with a tentative D call TRBD1 (6 bases). Trimming shortened V by 4 bases and J by 7 bases, and 11 bases separated the two germline ends. The germline V gene encodes CDR1 SGHRS and CDR2 YFSETQ. This CDR3 spans 12 amino acids. The CDR3 loop is CASSGPDSEAFF. DNA for the CDR3: TGCGCCAGCAGCGGACCGGACAGTGAAGCTTTCTTT.

The table lists this clone with a count of one. J is TRBJ2-7 and V is TRBV19; 8 nucleotides align to TRBD1. In germline, CDR1 is LNHDA, CDR2 SQIVND (reference sequence). There are 15 residues in the CDR3. J was trimmed by 2 bases and V by 5 bases; bases with no gene match: 8. CDR3 loop: CASSVGTGSPYEQYF. In nucleotides, the CDR3 is TGTGCCAGTAGTGTCGGGACAGGTTCTCCCTACGAGCAGTACTTC.

In this sample, this clone turned up once. V and J are TRBV7-9 and TRBJ2-5; 7 bases fit TRBD2. CDR3 size: 14 residues. V dropped 6 bases and J dropped 2; count of bases not matched to a gene: 6. The germline gives CDR1 SEHNR, CDR2 FQNEAQ (reference sequence). In DNA form, the CDR3 reads TGTGCCAGCAGTAGACTAGCTTCACAAGAGACCCAGTACTTC. Protein product: CASSRLASQETQYF.

The V call is TRBV18, the J call TRBJ2-2; TRBD1 matches at 7 bases. CDR1 is KGHSH, CDR2 LQKENI, per germline. The CDR3 consists of 16 residues. Trimming at V came to 3 bases and at J to 4 bases, leaving 8 bases not matched to a gene. CDR3 residues: CASSPGRDSVTGELFF. The DNA for the CDR3 is TGTGCCAGCTCACCCGGCCGGGACAGCGTCACCGGGGAGCTGTTTTTT.

The chain uses TRBV7-8 and TRBJ2-5, with 9 positions matching TRBD2. The length of the CDR3 is 13 residues. Germline CDR1 and CDR2: SGHVS and FQNEAQ. After removal of 11 bases from V and 5 bases from J, the junction contained 9 bases not matched to a gene. CDR3 in DNA: TGTGCCGGCCAGGGACTAGCCCGGGAGACCCAGTACTTC. The encoded protein is CAGQGLARETQYF.

CDR3 residues: CASSYSRLMNTEAFF. In DNA form, the CDR3 reads TGTGCCAGCAGTTACTCGCGCCTTATGAACACTGAAGCTTTCTTT. The chain employs TRBV6-5 and TRBJ1-1; no firm D call. CDR3 length: 15 amino acids. CDR1 is MNHEY and CDR2 is SVGAGI in the germline V gene. The V and J ends lost 0 bases and 0 bases respectively, with 8 bases between them.

The chain employs TRBV12-5 and TRBJ2-3; D is possibly TRBD2 (7 bases). V was shortened by 2 bases and J by 6 bases, with 27 bases between the two germline ends. Per the germline V gene, CDR1 is LGHNT and CDR2 is FRNRAP. This CDR3 region has 19 residues. CDR3 nucleotides: TGTGCTAGTGGTTTGTTGCGAGGAGCGCGGGGGCCCCAGGGTGATACGCAGTATTTT. Amino acids: CASGLLRGARGPQGDTQYF.

J is TRBJ2-7 and V is TRBV4-3; D might be TRBD1 (5 bases). The CDR3 is 14 residues long. V lost 0 bases to trimming and J lost 2 bases, with 8 bases between them. Germline assignment: CDR1 LGHNA and CDR2 YSLEER. In DNA form, the CDR3 reads TGCGCCAGCAGCCAAGATATACAGGCCTACGAGCAGTACTTC. This gives the protein CASSQDIQAYEQYF.

V usage is TRBV7-8 and J usage is TRBJ1-6; 10 nucleotides align to TRBD1. V dropped 5 bases and J dropped 9; count of bases not matched to a gene: 7. There are 15 residues in the CDR3. CDR1 is SGHVS, CDR2 FQNEAQ, per germline. CDR3 loop: CASSPDRGRGSPLHF. The CDR3 coding sequence is TGTGCCAGCAGCCCCGACAGGGGGCGCGGTTCACCCCTCCACTTT.

The chain couples TRBV11-2 to TRBJ2-5; 9 bases line up with TRBD2. Germline V gene lookup returns CDR1 SGHAT and CDR2 FQNNGV. The CDR3 has 17 amino acids. Trimming at V came to 1 base and at J to 2 bases, leaving 8 bases not matched to a gene. The DNA of the CDR3 is TGTGCCAGCAGCTTAGGCAAGCGGGGGGTATGGCAAGAGACCCAGTACTTC. Its translation: CASSLGKRGVWQETQYF.

J is TRBJ1-4 and V is TRBV2; 9 bases map to TRBD1. J was trimmed by 8 bases and V by 6 bases; bases with no gene match: 7. The CDR3 is 14 residues long. Germline CDR1 and CDR2: SNHLY and FYNNEI. The CDR3 sequence is CASSLQGAEEKLFF. The CDR3 nucleotides are TGTGCCAGCAGCCTACAGGGGGCGGAGGAAAAACTGTTTTTT.

The chain is built from TRBV6-4 and TRBJ2-1; weak D call: TRBD2 (6 bases). The CDR3 has 14 amino acids. Germline V gives CDR1 MRHNA, CDR2 SNTAGT. Trimming removed 3 bases from V and 3 bases from J, with 9 bases in between. The CDR3: CASSERLDYNEQFF. DNA of the CDR3: TGTGCCAGCAGTGAACGACTAGACTACAATGAGCAGTTCTTC.

The chain combines TRBV18 with TRBJ1-2; no clear D gene. Per the germline V gene, CDR1 is KGHSH and CDR2 is LQKENI. The CDR3 contains 15 residues. V dropped 0 bases and J dropped 4 bases, with 12 bases sitting between them. CDR3 loop: CASSPPVSGFYGYTF. DNA for the CDR3: TGTGCCAGCTCACCACCGGTTAGTGGTTTCTATGGCTACACCTTC.

The genes are TRBV19 and TRBJ1-2; D gene unclear. The CDR3 is made up of 14 amino acids. Trimming took off 10 bases at V and 0 bases at J, with 15 bases between the two ends. Germline CDR1 and CDR2: LNHDA and SQIVND (reference sequence). CDR3 DNA sequence: TGTGCCACTAACTACCGACCAACTAACTATGGCTACACCTTC. Encoded protein: CATNYRPTNYGYTF.

The chain is built from TRBV5-1 and TRBJ2-7; D perhaps matches TRBD1 (7 bases). CDR1 is SGHRS, CDR2 YFSETQ, per germline. The ends were cut back, 3 bases at V and 5 bases at J, with 21 bases in the middle. There are 16 residues in the CDR3. CDR3 sequence (DNA): TGCGCCAGCAGCTATTCCGGGACAGAGAGGGGGGACGAGCAGTACTTC. It yields the protein CASSYSGTERGDEQYF. The full variable domain, completed using reference TRBV5-1 and TRBJ2-7, is KAGVTQTPRYLIKTRGQQVTLSCSPISGHRSVSWYQQTPGQGLQFLFEYFSETQRNKGNFPGRFSGRQFSNSRSEMNVSTLELGDSALYLCASSYSGTERGDEQYFGPGTRLTVT.

This clone has a single count. The chain recombines TRBV7-2 with TRBJ2-7, with 11 bases that match TRBD2. The length of the CDR3 is 15 residues. Germline CDR1 is SGHTA and CDR2 is FQGNSA. V shed 3 bases, J shed 3 bases, and the junction held 4 bases outside the gene matches. The CDR3 region has the DNA TGTGCCAGCAGCTTTAGACTAGCGGGGATCTACGAGCAGTACTTC. It translates to CASSFRLAGIYEQYF.

The rearrangement links TRBV4-1 to TRBJ2-3; D is perhaps TRBD1 (5 bases). Germline-derived CDR1 and CDR2 are MGHRA and YSYEKL. V shed 4 bases and J shed 2 bases, with 10 bases lying between them. CDR3 length equals 14 residues. The CDR3 is CASSLRQPTDTQYF. The CDR3 DNA reads as TGCGCCAGCAGCCTCCGACAGCCCACAGATACGCAGTATTTT.

The gene calls are TRBV10-2 and TRBJ2-4, with TRBD2 matching 16 bases. This CDR3 spans 17 amino acids. Losses at the gene ends were 9 bases for V and 0 bases for J; bases not matched to a gene: 5. The V gene's germline CDR1 is WSHSY and CDR2 SAAADI. The CDR3 region has the DNA TGCGCCAGTAGGGGACTAGCGGGGGGGCAAGCCAAAAACATTCAGTACTTC. It yields the protein CASRGLAGGQAKNIQYF.

V gene TRBV28 combines with J gene TRBJ1-2, with 7 bases lining up with TRBD1. The junction had 4 bases not matched to a gene; V was cut back by 6 bases and J by 0 bases. Looked up from germline, CDR1 is MDHEN and CDR2 is SYDVKM. The CDR3 length is 14 residues. The CDR3 sequence is CASRVGTANYGYTF. In DNA form, the CDR3 reads TGTGCCAGCAGGGTCGGGACAGCTAACTATGGCTACACCTTC.

About this clone itself: No DNA is shown, since the ends of the CDR3 on it are uncertain; the CDR3 is the one TCRdb lists. This rearrangement joins TRBV11-3 to TRBJ2-1; the table gives TRBD2 as D, unverified against the DNA. Per germline, CDR1 SGHNT and CDR2 YENEEA. Both ends counted, the CDR3 spans 18 residues. This chain's CDR3 is CASSVGRGAGTSGVLPFF.

The chain joins TRBV6-5 to TRBJ2-1, with 8 nucleotides matching TRBD1. Germline CDR1 reads MNHEY; CDR2 reads SVGAGI. The CDR3 totals 13 residues. V trimming: 4 bases; J trimming: 14 bases; junction bases outside the gene matches: 10. The CDR3, as DNA: TGTGCCAGCAGTTCCTTCCCTGACAGGGGCGAGTTCTTC. Its translation is CASSSFPDRGEFF.

J is TRBJ2-1 and V is TRBV14, with D tentatively TRBD1 (5 bases). Germline loops: CDR1 SGHDN, CDR2 FVKESK. This CDR3 is built from 15 residues. Trimming stripped 4 bases from V and 9 bases from J, with 19 bases between. CDR3 sequence reads: CASSRAQGVMAEQFF. In nucleotides, the CDR3 is TGTGCCAGCAGCCGCGCTCAGGGCGTGATGGCTGAGCAGTTCTTC.

J is TRBJ1-1 and V is TRBV6-2 or TRBV6-3; the D gene is possibly TRBD1 (5 bases). The V and J ends lost 2 bases and 0 bases respectively, with 13 bases between them. The CDR3 is 16 amino acids. CDR1 and CDR2 (germline): MNHEY, SVGEGT. CDR3 sequence: CASSYIAWGVNTEAFF. The CDR3 region has the DNA TGTGCCAGCAGTTACATAGCTTGGGGGGTGAACACTGAAGCTTTCTTT.

The chain has TRBV5-1 and TRBJ2-1; the match to TRBD1 covers 10 bases. The CDR3 consists of 15 residues. Germline assignment: CDR1 SGHRS and CDR2 YFSETQ. J lost 6 bases, V lost 4 bases, and 7 bases had no gene match. The CDR3 region is CASSHSGQGSNEQFF. CDR3 DNA sequence: TGCGCCAGCAGCCATTCGGGACAGGGGTCCAATGAGCAGTTCTTC.